This T cell receptor beta chain stems from a study of T cell responses to AZD1222 COVID-19 vaccine. The study's findings and limits: Repertoire sampling happened only post peak T cell response. At baseline, just a handful of AZD1222 recipients tested seropositive. Donors, mostly white British, included more females; clonal diversity was possibly underestimated.

The table came from immunoSEQ multiplex PCR; TCRdb's copy has only in-frame clones and leaves some out. The sample includes roughly 110,000 clones, 90% of them seen just once. Pooling was applied to second doses at about 4 or about 12 weeks. For this clone: What it binds is not known.

This receptor was obtained from an adult who received the AZD1222 COVID-19 vaccine. The sequencing used peripheral blood, collected 28 days after the second AZD1222 dose.

The CDR3 sequence: CARRPPPAREVVTGELFF. CDR3 sequence (DNA): TGTGCCAGAAGACCGCCCCCGGCCAGGGAGGTGGTCACCGGGGAGCTGTTTTTT. The chain has TRBV5-3 and TRBJ2-2; possible D gene TRBD2, 6 bases. TRBV5-3 is reported as an ORF; its role is uncertain. CDR3 length equals 18 residues. The V end lost 5 bases, the J end lost 4 bases, and 24 bases lay between the germline ends.